These 5 T cell receptor beta chains were sequenced from one sample in a study of T cell changes during pregnancy in multiple sclerosis (dated by TCRdb to the late 2010s). Libraries were constructed by the immunoSEQ multiplex PCR assay. TCRdb obtained this table from immuneACCESS and retained in-frame rearrangements with V and J assigned. These tables miss some clones; where compared with another copy, unresolved V genes account for less than half of the shortfall, and the remainder is unexplained. The sample table lists more than 55,000 clones, roughly 90% of them with a count of one. The biggest ten clones account for 1.4% of the sample. Here the sequenced sample was peripheral blood, taken in the second trimester of pregnancy. The receptors here all came from a female donor with multiple sclerosis, enrolled in a pregnancy study.

The rearrangement uses TRBV4-3 and TRBJ1-1, with D maybe TRBD1 (6 bases). V was shortened by 0 bases and J by 5 bases, with 13 bases between the two germline ends. The length of the CDR3 is 15 residues. Germline V CDR1 and CDR2: LGHNA, YSLEER. DNA for the CDR3: TGCGCCAGCAGCCAAGACACAGGGATGGGGACTGAAGCTTTCTTT. Protein sequence: CASSQDTGMGTEAFF.

The CDR3 sequence is CASSFADSSSTDTQYF. The CDR3 nucleotides are TGTGCCAGCAGCTTTGCGGACAGCTCTAGCACAGATACGCAGTATTTT. The V call is TRBV11-1, the J call TRBJ2-3; possible D gene TRBD1, 6 bases. Trimming shortened V by 3 bases and J by 0 bases, and 13 bases separated the two germline ends. CDR3 length: 16 amino acids. Germline CDR1 is SGHAT and CDR2 is FQDESV (reference sequence). Based on the CDR3 plus reference TRBV11-1 and TRBJ2-3, the full variable domain is EAEVAQSPRYKITEKSQAVAFWCDPISGHATLYWYRQILGQGPELLVQFQDESVVDDSQLPKDRFSAERLKGVDSTLKIQPAELGDSAMYLCASSFADSSSTDTQYFGPGTRLTVL.

The chain links TRBV11-1 to TRBJ1-1; the D is unclear. V dropped 1 base and J dropped 4 bases, with 13 bases sitting between them. This CDR3 has 15 residues. Germline V gives CDR1 SGHAT, CDR2 FQDESV (reference sequence). The CDR3 spells CASSLVKGGVTEAFF. The CDR3 DNA reads TGTGCCAGCAGCTTAGTTAAAGGCGGCGTCACTGAAGCTTTCTTT.

The chain uses TRBV4-3 and TRBJ1-2; 7 bases are shared with TRBD1. The junction had 10 bases not matched to a gene; V was cut back by 3 bases and J by 3 bases. CDR1 is LGHNA, CDR2 YSLEER, per germline. CDR3 size: 16 residues. CDR3 sequence (DNA): TGCGCCAGCAGCCAGACGTTCACAGGGGAATACTATGGCTACACCTTC. Its translation: CASSQTFTGEYYGYTF.

The rearrangement uses TRBV7-2 and TRBJ1-1; a weak D match, TRBD1 (6 bases). The CDR3 sequence is 16 residues long. Germline assignment: CDR1 SGHTA and CDR2 FQGNSA. Trimming shortened V by 6 bases and J by 4 bases, and 21 bases separated the two germline ends. The DNA of the CDR3 is TGTGCCAGCAGTGTAGGAGGGGGGGTTGGGATCACTGAAGCTTTCTTT. Translating gives CASSVGGGVGITEAFF. Full variable domain (rest looked up from reference TRBV7-2 and TRBJ1-1): GAGVSQSPSNKVTEKGKDVELRCDPISGHTALYWYRQSLGQGLEFLIYFQGNSAPDKSGLPSDRFSAERTGGSVSTLTIQRTQQEDSAVYLCASSVGGGVGITEAFFGQGTRLTVV.